Following are 29 T cell receptor beta chains from one sample sequenced in a study of cytomegalovirus exposure and HLA in healthy donors. Amplification used 60 Vbeta primers and 13 Jbeta primers. Sequencing used immunoSEQ multiplex PCR; TCRdb keeps in-frame clones, though not all of them. The sample includes under 150,000 clones, about two thirds of them seen just once. The sequencing input was PBMCs. The receptor source for this set is a woman aged 60 to 75 in good health and CMV-seropositive.

This clone was seen a few times. V usage is TRBV29-1 and J usage is TRBJ2-2; TRBD1 aligns across 7 bases. The V gene's germline CDR1 is SQVTM and CDR2 ANQGSEA. With V trimmed by 6 bases and J by 1 base, 5 bases remained unmatched. The CDR3 totals 14 residues. The DNA of the CDR3 is TGCAGCGTCGCGAGACAGGGGAACACCGGGGAGCTGTTTTTT. This encodes CSVARQGNTGELFF.

The chain carries TRBV4-1 and TRBJ2-7, with 11 bases aligning to TRBD1. CDR3 length equals 18 residues. The germline gives CDR1 MGHRA, CDR2 YSYEKL. V dropped 2 bases and J dropped 0; count of bases not matched to a gene: 9. In DNA, the CDR3 is TGCGCCAGCAGCCAAAGTGGGACAGGGGGGACGGTCTCCTACGAGCAGTACTTC. It encodes CASSQSGTGGTVSYEQYF.

The chain uses TRBV6-5 and TRBJ2-2, with D unclear. Germline V gene lookup returns CDR1 MNHEY and CDR2 SVGAGI. V was pared by 0 bases and J by 6 bases, with 5 bases between. This CDR3 has 13 residues. This chain's CDR3 is CASSYSRAGELFF. The CDR3 DNA reads TGTGCCAGCAGTTACTCTCGGGCCGGGGAGCTGTTTTTT.

This chain connects TRBV10-2 to TRBJ2-5; maybe TRBD1 (6 bases). The DNA end favors TRBJ2-7, so the J call may be wrong. Looked up from germline, CDR1 is WSHSY and CDR2 is SAAADI. This CDR3 comprises 13 residues. In nucleotides, the CDR3 is TGCGCCAGTTCGTTGGACAGAAGCTACGAGCAGTACTTC. Translation gives CASSLDRSYEQYF.

The sample holds one count of this clone. The genes are TRBV6-5 and TRBJ1-1; 7 bases match TRBD1. The CDR3 covers 14 residues. CDR1 MNHEY and CDR2 SVGAGI come from the germline V gene. J was trimmed by 0 bases and V by 6 bases; bases with no gene match: 4. The CDR3: CASRRQGMNTEAFF. The DNA of the CDR3 is TGTGCCAGCAGGCGACAGGGTATGAACACTGAAGCTTTCTTT.

The chain carries TRBV6-5 and TRBJ1-3; unclear D gene. Germline V CDR1 and CDR2: MNHEY, SVGAGI. CDR3 size: 15 residues. V was trimmed by 4 bases and J by 0 bases, leaving 10 bases between them. CDR3 coding DNA: TGTGCCAGCAGTTCCCCCAGGTCCTCTGGAAACACCATATATTTT. Its protein is CASSSPRSSGNTIYF.

The V gene is TRBV2, the J gene TRBJ2-5, with a possible D match to TRBD1 (6 bases). CDR1 and CDR2 from the germline V gene are SNHLY and FYNNEI. With 6 bases removed from V and 5 bases from J, the gap between germline ends came to 13 bases. This CDR3 has 13 amino acids. CDR3 coding DNA: TGTGCCAGCAGGACAGGACCGCGGGAGACCCAGTACTTC. This encodes CASRTGPRETQYF. The variable domain in full, with the rest retrieved from reference TRBV2 and TRBJ2-5, is EPEVTQTPSHQVTQMGQEVILRCVPISNHLYFYWYRQILGQKVEFLVSFYNNEISEKSEIFDDQFSVERPDGSNFTLKIRSTKLEDSAMYFCASRTGPRETQYFGPGTRLLVL.

This chain connects TRBV5-4 to TRBJ1-2, with D perhaps matching TRBD1 (6 bases). The CDR3 is made up of 16 amino acids. V was shortened by 3 bases and J by 0 bases, with 15 bases between the two germline ends. Germline V gene sequence: CDR1 SGHNT, CDR2 YYREEE (reference sequence). CDR3 sequence (DNA): TGTGCCAGCAGCTGGGGGGGCCGCCAGACTAACTATGGCTACACCTTC. The encoded protein is CASSWGGRQTNYGYTF.

V gene TRBV2 combines with J gene TRBJ1-1, with D possibly being TRBD1 (6 bases). CDR3 length: 15 amino acids. The germline V gene has CDR1 SNHLY and CDR2 FYNNEI. With 6 bases removed from V and 1 base from J, the gap between germline ends came to 15 bases. The CDR3 DNA sequence: TGTGCCAGCAGCCCTCAGGGGATTGGGAACACTGAAGCTTTCTTT. Translation gives CASSPQGIGNTEAFF. Looking up the rest from reference TRBV2 and TRBJ1-1 gives the full variable domain: EPEVTQTPSHQVTQMGQEVILRCVPISNHLYFYWYRQILGQKVEFLVSFYNNEISEKSEIFDDQFSVERPDGSNFTLKIRSTKLEDSAMYFCASSPQGIGNTEAFFGQGTRLTVV.

The chain recombines TRBV11-3 with TRBJ2-1; TRBD2 agrees at 8 bases. Unmatched junction bases numbered 12, after V lost 5 bases and J lost 6 bases. The CDR3 is 16 amino acids. The germline CDR1 and CDR2 sequences are SGHNT and YENEEA. The DNA of the CDR3 is TGTGCCAGCAGCCTAAGGGTGGGTAGCGGGGCCAATGAGCAGTTCTTC. It codes for CASSLRVGSGANEQFF.

This clone was counted a few times. This chain connects TRBV11-2 to TRBJ1-1; TRBD1 matches at 9 bases. From germline, CDR1 is SGHAT and CDR2 FQNNGV. V trimming: 4 bases; J trimming: 10 bases; junction bases outside the gene matches: 13. CDR3 length: 15 residues. CDR3 DNA sequence: TGTGCCAGCAGCTCTGGGGGTACAGGGGGCATAGCAGCTTTCTTT. It encodes CASSSGGTGGIAAFF. The whole variable domain, filled in from reference TRBV11-2 and TRBJ1-1, reads EAGVAQSPRYKIIEKRQSVAFWCNPISGHATLYWYQQILGQGPKLLIQFQNNGVVDDSQLPKDRFSAERLKGVDSTLKIQPAKLEDSAVYLCASSSGGTGGIAAFFGQGTRLTVV.

This clone was seen a single time. The V and J genes are TRBV27 and TRBJ2-7; the D is unclear. CDR3 size: 14 residues. V was pared by 5 bases and J by 3 bases, with 14 bases between. Germline lookup yields CDR1 MNHEY and CDR2 SMNVEV (reference sequence). The CDR3 loop reads CASSLTTGGYEQYF. In nucleotides, the CDR3 is TGTGCCAGCAGTCTGACCACCGGCGGCTACGAGCAGTACTTC.

The rearrangement joins TRBV5-1 to TRBJ1-2, with unresolved D. V lost 0 bases and J 6 bases, leaving 12 bases between the germline ends. The CDR3 is 14 amino acids. Per the germline V gene, CDR1 is SGHRS and CDR2 is YFSETQ. Written as DNA, the CDR3 is TGCGCCAGCAGCTTGGCCAGGTCTGGGCATGGCTACACCTTC. Translating it yields CASSLARSGHGYTF.

This clone was counted between two and nine times. The rearrangement uses TRBV2 and TRBJ2-7; 7 bases agree with TRBD2. The CDR3 is made up of 15 amino acids. Germline V lookup: CDR1 SNHLY, CDR2 FYNNEI. V lost 3 bases and J lost 3; bases outside the gene matches: 8. In DNA form, the CDR3 reads TGTGCCAGCAGTGAGGTGCGGGGGTTTTTCTACGAGCAGTACTTC. This translates into CASSEVRGFFYEQYF.

The chain links TRBV6-6 to TRBJ1-1, with D unclear. Germline V gene sequence: CDR1 MNHNY, CDR2 SVGAGI (reference sequence). This CDR3 spans 13 amino acids. Between the trimmed V and J ends, which lost 6 bases and 3 bases, there was a span of 11 bases. CDR3 loop: CASRPQRDTEAFF. For the CDR3, the DNA is TGTGCCAGCAGGCCTCAACGGGACACTGAAGCTTTCTTT.

The rearrangement joins TRBV19 to TRBJ1-5, with a tentative D call TRBD1 (5 bases). This CDR3 contains 15 residues. Trimming took off 6 bases at V and 4 bases at J, with 16 bases between the two ends. Germline-derived CDR1 and CDR2 are LNHDA and SQIVND (reference sequence). CDR3 DNA sequence: TGTGCCAGTAGACCCCTCTTGGGGGGTAATCAGCCCCAGCATTTT. Its translation is CASRPLLGGNQPQHF.

This chain connects TRBV27 to TRBJ2-3; no reliable D call. The CDR3 is 16 amino acids. The ends were cut back, 1 base at V and 1 base at J, with 12 bases in the middle. Germline loops: CDR1 MNHEY, CDR2 SMNVEV (reference sequence). CDR3 coding DNA: TGTGCCAGCAGTTTATACCTCTACCCGGGCACAGATACGCAGTATTTT. As protein: CASSLYLYPGTDTQYF.

V gene TRBV10-2 combines with J gene TRBJ1-2; D remains ambiguous. Germline values: CDR1 WSHSY, CDR2 SAAADI. Trimming removed 3 bases at V and 8 bases at J, with 10 bases between. The CDR3 runs to 12 residues. CDR3 amino acids: CASSESLTGYTF. The CDR3 DNA reads as TGCGCCAGCAGTGAATCCCTAACGGGCTACACCTTC.

J is TRBJ2-1 and V is TRBV11-1, with 16 bases fitting TRBD2. The germline V gene has CDR1 SGHAT and CDR2 FQDESV (reference sequence). This CDR3 has 17 amino acids. Losses at the gene ends were 5 bases for V and 8 bases for J; bases not matched to a gene: 9. The CDR3 reads CASSPGTSGGATDEQFF. Written as DNA, the CDR3 is TGTGCCAGCAGCCCCGGGACTAGCGGGGGGGCCACCGATGAGCAGTTCTTC.

This clone showed up just a few times. The chain is built from TRBV20-1 and TRBJ1-1; D may be TRBD1 (6 bases). CDR3 length: 11 amino acids. Germline values: CDR1 DFQATT, CDR2 SNEGSKA (reference sequence). V was clipped by 6 bases and J by 4 bases, with 9 bases between them. CDR3 nucleotides: TGCAGTGCCAACAGGGTCACTGAAGCTTTCTTT. As protein: CSANRVTEAFF.

The gene calls are TRBV29-1 and TRBJ2-1; 7 bases fit TRBD1. Germline CDR1 and CDR2: SQVTM and ANQGSEA. This CDR3 region has 14 residues. The trim removed 2 bases at V and 4 bases at J, leaving 5 bases unmatched. Here the CDR3 DNA reads TGCAGCGTTGAAATACAGGGGTATTACAATGAGCAGTTCTTC. Translation: CSVEIQGYYNEQFF.

The table lists this clone with a few counts. This sequence joins TRBV10-1 and TRBJ1-1, with a possible D match to TRBD1 (5 bases). The V gene lost 4 bases and the J gene lost 0 bases, with 6 bases spanning the gap. The CDR3 runs 13 residues. Looked up from germline, CDR1 is WNHNN and CDR2 is SYGVQD (reference sequence). The CDR3 reads CASSAGVNTEAFF. The DNA of the CDR3 is TGCGCCAGCAGTGCGGGGGTGAACACTGAAGCTTTCTTT.

V usage is TRBV5-1 and J usage is TRBJ1-4; 7 positions match TRBD1. The CDR3 sequence is 15 residues long. Losses at the gene ends were 0 bases for V and 3 bases for J; bases not matched to a gene: 2. The germline CDR1 and CDR2 sequences are SGHRS and YFSETQ. Here the CDR3 DNA reads TGCGCCAGCAGCTTGGCGGGACAGCCTAATGAAAAACTGTTTTTT. Translation gives CASSLAGQPNEKLFF.

The gene calls are TRBV28 and TRBJ2-1; TRBD1 aligns across 11 bases. V shed 7 bases and J 6 bases; nucleotides not matched to a gene: 8. Per germline, CDR1 MDHEN and CDR2 SYDVKM. This CDR3 is built from 15 residues. In DNA form, the CDR3 reads TGTGCCAGCATCCTTCAGGACAGGGGGCTCAATGAGCAGTTCTTC. It encodes CASILQDRGLNEQFF.

J is TRBJ2-2 and V is TRBV6-6, with D possibly TRBD1 on 5 matching bases. The CDR3 totals 14 residues. V was clipped by 6 bases and J by 4 bases, with 12 bases between them. Germline-derived CDR1 and CDR2 are MNHNY and SVGAGI (reference sequence). The DNA of the CDR3 is TGTGCCAGCAGCGCCAAGGGGCTCACCGGGGAGCTGTTTTTT. Its protein is CASSAKGLTGELFF.

This chain uses TRBV7-9 with TRBJ1-6, with D hard to call. V was cut by 1 base and J by 5 bases, with 9 bases left in between. This CDR3 has 15 residues. Germline V gene data show CDR1 as SEHNR and CDR2 as FQNEAQ (reference sequence). CDR3 nucleotides: TGTGCCAGCAGCTTAGACCGGCGGGATAATTCACCCCTCCACTTT. The encoded protein is CASSLDRRDNSPLHF.

The chain carries TRBV6-5 and TRBJ1-1; D is possibly TRBD1 (6 bases). The CDR3 contains 13 residues. Trimming pared 4 bases from V and 4 bases from J, leaving 10 bases between. Germline CDR1 and CDR2: MNHEY and SVGAGI. DNA for the CDR3: TGTGCCAGCAGTTGGGGGGGGGCCACTGAAGCTTTCTTT. Amino acids: CASSWGGATEAFF.

Worth noting for this clone: The junction shows a germline mismatch at one end, possibly a read error. The chain has TRBV13 and TRBJ1-6, with a possible D match to TRBD1 (5 bases). This CDR3 region has 14 residues. Germline values: CDR1 PRHDT, CDR2 FYEKMQ (reference sequence). CDR3 DNA sequence: TGTGCCGGCAGCTTAAGGGGTGGCTTTGCGCCCCTCCACTTT. It specifies CAGSLRGGFAPLHF. Full variable domain (remainder filled in from reference TRBV13 and TRBJ1-6): AAGVIQSPRHLIKEKRETATLKCYPIPRHDTVYWYQQGPGQDPQFLISFYEKMQSDKGSIPDRFSAQQFSDYHSELNMSSLELGDSALYFCAGSLRGGFAPLHFGNGTRLTVT.

The V gene is TRBV5-1, the J gene TRBJ2-5; the match to TRBD1 covers 9 bases. CDR3 size: 15 residues. Germline trimming cut 3 bases from V and 2 bases from J; bases unmatched to any gene: 5. The germline gives CDR1 SGHRS, CDR2 YFSETQ. The CDR3, as DNA: TGCGCCAGCAGCTGGGGACAGGGCGGTCAAGAGACCCAGTACTTC. Protein sequence: CASSWGQGGQETQYF.